This T cell receptor beta chain was recovered during a study of CD8 T cells in ankylosing spondylitis. Germline V gene lookup returns CDR1 LGHDT and CDR2 YNNKEL (reference sequence). The CDR3 contains 13 residues. Trimming removed 3 bases from V and 2 bases from J; junction bases left unmatched: 0. For TCR beta, libraries came from quantitative 5'-RACE with molecular barcodes. TCRdb fed the 5' RACE reads into MiXCR, producing one record per CDR3 protein. Of 200,000 to 300,000 distinct CDR3 sequences in the sample, 32% were seen once. This sequence joins TRBV3-1 and TRBJ2-5; 7 positions match TRBD2. The TCR comes from a male donor with ankylosing spondylitis or in good health (not recorded which). The sequenced material came from blood, either unsorted or a sorted T cell fraction (not recorded which). Here the CDR3 DNA reads TGTGCCAGCAGCCAGCGGGGGCAAGAGACCCAGTACTTC. This gives the protein CASSQRGQETQYF.